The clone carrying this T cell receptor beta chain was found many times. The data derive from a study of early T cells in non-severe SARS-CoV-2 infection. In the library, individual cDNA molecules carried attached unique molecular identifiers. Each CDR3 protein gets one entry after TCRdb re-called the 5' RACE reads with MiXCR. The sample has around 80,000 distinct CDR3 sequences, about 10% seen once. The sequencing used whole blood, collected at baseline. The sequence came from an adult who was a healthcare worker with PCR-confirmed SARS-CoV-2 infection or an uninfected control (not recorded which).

In nucleotides, the CDR3 is TGTGCCAGCGAGGGCACCACCTACGAGCAGTACTTC. Its translation is CASEGTTYEQYF. This chain uses TRBV28 with TRBJ2-7; perhaps TRBD2 as D (5 bases). V was cut by 8 bases and J by 2 bases, with 10 bases left in between. Germline V gene lookup returns CDR1 MDHEN and CDR2 SYDVKM. The CDR3 totals 12 residues.